This T cell receptor beta chain originates from a study of blood T cell repertoires in COVID-19. Assay used: immunoSEQ multiplex PCR; TCRdb lists only in-frame clones, some missing. In the table there are roughly 100,000 clones, around nine tenths of which are singletons. Germline CDR1 is MGHRA and CDR2 is YSYEKL. Germline trimming cut 6 bases from V and 0 bases from J; bases unmatched to any gene: 9. The CDR3 is 17 residues long. The chain combines TRBV4-1 with TRBJ1-3; 9 bases are shared with TRBD1. This TCR was recovered from a human donor in a cohort sampled during active COVID-19. The sequenced material came from peripheral blood. CDR3: CASRKLGQGVSGNTIYF. The CDR3 DNA reads as TGCGCCAGCAGGAAATTGGGACAGGGAGTCTCTGGAAACACCATATATTTT.